These 13 T cell receptor beta chains were all obtained from the same sample, sequenced in a study of blood T cell repertoires in COVID-19. Clones were sequenced by immunoSEQ multiplex PCR, and TCRdb holds only the in-frame ones, with some missing. The sample records about 130,000 clones, about 85% being singletons. The material sequenced was peripheral blood. The receptors were sampled from a man between 60 and 75 years old with acute or convalescent COVID-19.

The chain carries TRBV3-1 (or the pseudogene TRBV3-2) and TRBJ1-1, with a possible D match to TRBD1 (6 bases). The CDR3 is made up of 13 amino acids. V was cut by 0 bases and J by 10 bases, with 12 bases left in between. CDR1 is LGHDT and CDR2 is YNNKEL in the germline V gene (reference sequence). CDR3 protein: CASSQDQQGRAFF. The DNA of the CDR3 is TGTGCCAGCAGCCAAGATCAACAGGGCAGAGCTTTCTTT.

The chain couples TRBV5-4 to TRBJ2-7; possible D gene TRBD2, 5 bases. The CDR3 consists of 12 residues. Trimming left V 1 base short and J 7 bases short, with 9 bases between. Germline V gene data show CDR1 as SGHNT and CDR2 as YYREEE (reference sequence). CDR3 coding DNA: TGTGCCAGCAGCTTGCCTAGCCAGGAGCAGTACTTC. It translates to CASSLPSQEQYF.

The V gene is TRBV7-9, the J gene TRBJ2-2, with TRBD2 identical over 14 bases. J was trimmed by 8 bases and V by 4 bases; bases with no gene match: 3. The CDR3 extends over 15 amino acids. Germline lookup yields CDR1 SEHNR and CDR2 FQNEAQ (reference sequence). Written as DNA, the CDR3 is TGTGCCAGCAGCTCCGGGACTAGCGGGAGAGGGGAGCTGTTTTTT. Translated, it gives CASSSGTSGRGELFF. Together with reference TRBV7-9 and TRBJ2-2, the CDR3 gives the full variable domain: DTGVSQNPRHKITKRGQNVTFRCDPISEHNRLYWYRQTLGQGPEFLTYFQNEAQLEKSRLLSDRFSAERPKGSFSTLEIQRTEQGDSAMYLCASSSGTSGRGELFFGEGSRLTVL.

V is TRBV28 and J is TRBJ2-3; D possibly corresponds to TRBD2 (5 bases). Germline lookup yields CDR1 MDHEN and CDR2 SYDVKM. The ends were cut back, 5 bases at V and 0 bases at J, with 9 bases in the middle. The CDR3 length is 14 residues. The CDR3 loop is CASSTRTSTDTQYF. DNA for the CDR3: TGTGCCAGCAGTACCCGGACTAGCACAGATACGCAGTATTTT.

V is TRBV6-2 or TRBV6-3 and J is TRBJ2-7, with TRBD2 as a possible D gene (6 bases). The V gene lost 6 bases and the J gene lost 0 bases, with 18 bases spanning the gap. The CDR3 extends over 16 amino acids. Germline V gene lookup returns CDR1 MNHEY and CDR2 SVGEGT. The CDR3: CASSTPWLASSYEQYF. CDR3 sequence (DNA): TGTGCCAGCAGCACACCTTGGCTAGCGAGCTCCTACGAGCAGTACTTC.

V usage is TRBV5-1 and J usage is TRBJ1-2; 9 bases align to TRBD1. Germline CDR1 SGHRS, CDR2 YFSETQ. V gave up 4 bases and J gave up 7 bases; unmatched junction bases: 8. The CDR3 covers 14 residues. CDR3 sequence: CASSGAAQGAGYTF. CDR3 in DNA: TGCGCCAGCAGCGGGGCGGCACAGGGGGCTGGCTACACCTTC.

V is TRBV18 and J is TRBJ1-3, with a tentative D call TRBD1 (6 bases). Trimming took off 3 bases at V and 2 bases at J, with 11 bases between the two ends. From germline, CDR1 is KGHSH and CDR2 LQKENI. CDR3 length: 15 residues. The CDR3 DNA is TGTGCCAGCTCACCGGCCAGGGGCCCTGGAAACACCATATATTTT. Translated, it gives CASSPARGPGNTIYF.

This clone was seen just once. V usage is TRBV7-9 and J usage is TRBJ1-5; no reliable D call. Trimming left V 1 base short and J 2 bases short, with 3 bases between. The CDR3 loop spans 13 amino acids. From germline, CDR1 is SEHNR and CDR2 FQNEAQ (reference sequence). The chain's CDR3 is CASSLVGNQPQHF. In nucleotides, the CDR3 is TGTGCCAGCAGCTTAGTCGGCAATCAGCCCCAGCATTTT.

This chain links TRBV7-3 with TRBJ1-1; 8 bases are a match to TRBD1. Germline V gene data show CDR1 as SGHTA and CDR2 as FQGTGA. This CDR3 is built from 13 residues. V shed 5 bases and J 4 bases; nucleotides not matched to a gene: 3. The CDR3 DNA sequence: TGTGCCAGCAGCACACAGGGGGGCACTGAAGCTTTCTTT. Translated: CASSTQGGTEAFF.

This sequence joins TRBV25-1 and TRBJ1-1; 7 bases agree with TRBD1. The germline CDR1 and CDR2 sequences are MGHDK and SYGVNS. CDR3 size: 13 residues. Trimming cost V 7 bases and J 4 bases; bases outside gene matches: 6. CDR3 nucleotides: TGTGCCAGCATAGGACAGGCCCTCACTGAAGCTTTCTTT. This encodes CASIGQALTEAFF.

V is TRBV21-1 and J is TRBJ2-3; the D segment call TRBD2 is taken from the table without a DNA check. TRBV21-1 is described as a pseudogene. This CDR3 has 17 residues. Here the CDR3 DNA reads TGTGCCAGCTGGCTGTCTAGCGGGATTTCTGACACAGATACGCAGTATTTT. This encodes CASWLSSGISDTDTQYF.

V usage is TRBV19 and J usage is TRBJ2-7, with 10 bases fitting TRBD1. The V and J ends lost 3 bases and 0 bases, in that order; junction bases with no gene match: 8. The CDR3 contains 17 residues. CDR1 and CDR2 (germline): LNHDA, SQIVND (reference sequence). DNA of the CDR3: TGTGCCAGTAGTATTAAACCTTGGACAGGGGGCTCCTACGAGCAGTACTTC. Translation: CASSIKPWTGGSYEQYF. The whole variable domain, filled in from reference TRBV19 and TRBJ2-7, reads DGGITQSPKYLFRKEGQNVTLSCEQNLNHDAMYWYRQDPGQGLRLIYYSQIVNDFQKGDIAEGYSVSREKKESFPLTVTSAQKNPTAFYLCASSIKPWTGGSYEQYFGPGTRLTVT.

The CDR3 loop is CASSWGDRGRGTEAFF. DNA for the CDR3: TGTGCCAGCAGCTGGGGGGACAGGGGGCGAGGCACTGAAGCTTTCTTT. The chain joins TRBV7-2 to TRBJ1-1, with TRBD1 matching 12 bases. V was pared by 4 bases and J by 4 bases, with 7 bases of the junction left unmatched. This CDR3 has 16 residues. The germline CDR1 and CDR2 sequences are SGHTA and FQGNSA.